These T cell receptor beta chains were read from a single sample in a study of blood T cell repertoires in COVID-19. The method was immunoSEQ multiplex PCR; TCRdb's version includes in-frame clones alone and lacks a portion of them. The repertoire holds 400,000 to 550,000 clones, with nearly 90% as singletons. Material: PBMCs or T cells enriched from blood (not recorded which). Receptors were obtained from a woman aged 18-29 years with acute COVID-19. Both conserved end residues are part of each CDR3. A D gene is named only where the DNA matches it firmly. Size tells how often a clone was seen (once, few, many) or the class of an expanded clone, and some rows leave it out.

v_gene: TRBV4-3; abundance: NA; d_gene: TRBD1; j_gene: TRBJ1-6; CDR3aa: CASSQDSGGGNSPLHF; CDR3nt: TGCGCCAGCAGCCAAGACTCAGGGGGCGGGAATTCACCCCTCCACTTT
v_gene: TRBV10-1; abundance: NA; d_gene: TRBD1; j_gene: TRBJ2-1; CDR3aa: CASSEGDRFYNEQFF; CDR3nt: TGCGCCAGCAGTGAGGGGGACAGGTTTTACAATGAGCAGTTCTTC
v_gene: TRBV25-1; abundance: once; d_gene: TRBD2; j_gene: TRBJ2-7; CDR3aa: CASGGGRYEQYF; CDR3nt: TGTGCCAGCGGGGGGGGTCGGTACGAGCAGTACTTC
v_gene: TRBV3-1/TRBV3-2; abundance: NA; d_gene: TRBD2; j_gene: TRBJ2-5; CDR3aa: CASSQRGGRETQYF; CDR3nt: TGTGCCAGCAGCCAAAGGGGAGGGAGAGAGACCCAGTACTTC
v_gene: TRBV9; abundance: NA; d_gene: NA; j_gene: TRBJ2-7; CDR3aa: CASSVEGLPAYEQYF; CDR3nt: TGTGCCAGCAGCGTAGAAGGACTCCCAGCCTACGAGCAGTACTTC
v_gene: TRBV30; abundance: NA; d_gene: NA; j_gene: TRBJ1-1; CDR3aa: CAWRGLANTEAFF; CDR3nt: TGTGCCTGGAGGGGACTTGCCAACACTGAAGCTTTCTTT
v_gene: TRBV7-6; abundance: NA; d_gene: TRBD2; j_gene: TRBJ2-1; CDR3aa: CASSRGASGSSQFGEQFF; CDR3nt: TGTGCCAGCAGCCGCGGGGCTAGCGGGAGTAGTCAATTCGGGGAGCAGTTCTTC
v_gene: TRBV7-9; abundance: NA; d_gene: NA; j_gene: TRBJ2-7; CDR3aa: CASSPGRGPIYEQYF; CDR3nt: TGTGCCAGCAGCCCGGGCAGGGGCCCCATATACGAGCAGTACTTC
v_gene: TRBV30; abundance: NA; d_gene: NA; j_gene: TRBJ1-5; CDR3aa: CAWSVTGNQPQHF; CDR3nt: TGTGCCTGGAGTGTAACAGGCAATCAGCCCCAGCATTTT
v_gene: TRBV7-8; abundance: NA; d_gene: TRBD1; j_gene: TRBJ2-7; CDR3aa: CASSPSPGQDVEQYF; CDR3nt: TGTGCCAGCAGCCCCTCCCCGGGACAGGACGTCGAGCAGTACTTC
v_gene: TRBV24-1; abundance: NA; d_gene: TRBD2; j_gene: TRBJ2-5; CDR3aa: CATSVPPQGAGGWETQYF; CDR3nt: TGTGCCACCAGTGTTCCCCCGCAGGGAGCGGGAGGGTGGGAGACCCAGTACTTC
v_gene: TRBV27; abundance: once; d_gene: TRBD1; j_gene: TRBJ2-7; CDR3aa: CASSLDRGHEQYF; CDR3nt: TGTGCCAGCAGCTTGGACAGGGGACACGAGCAGTACTTC
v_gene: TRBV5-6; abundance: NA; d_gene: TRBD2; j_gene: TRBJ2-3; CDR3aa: CASSVRTSGDTDTQYF; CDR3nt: TGTGCCAGCAGCGTGAGGACTAGCGGGGACACAGATACGCAGTATTTT
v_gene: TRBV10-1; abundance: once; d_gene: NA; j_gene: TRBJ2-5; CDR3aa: CASSEALRGTQYF; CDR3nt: TGCGCCAGCAGTGAAGCTCTCCGGGGGACCCAGTACTTC
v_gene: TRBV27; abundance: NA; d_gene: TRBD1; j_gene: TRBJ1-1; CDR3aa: CASSLFRDRTNTEAFF; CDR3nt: TGTGCCAGCAGTTTATTTAGGGACAGAACGAACACTGAAGCTTTCTTT
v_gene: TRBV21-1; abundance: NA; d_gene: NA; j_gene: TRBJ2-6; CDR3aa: CASFGQGECGANVLTF; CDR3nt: TGTGCCAGCTTCGGACAGGGAGAATGTGGGGCCAACGTCCTGACTTTC
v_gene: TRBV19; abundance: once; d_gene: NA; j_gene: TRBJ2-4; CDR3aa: CASSFGGLAKNIQYF; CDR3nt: TGTGCCAGTAGTTTCGGGGGACTAGCCAAAAACATTCAGTACTTC
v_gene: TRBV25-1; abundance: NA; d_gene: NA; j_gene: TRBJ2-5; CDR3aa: CASSELQAGQETQYF; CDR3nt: TGTGCCAGCAGTGAATTACAAGCGGGCCAAGAGACCCAGTACTTC
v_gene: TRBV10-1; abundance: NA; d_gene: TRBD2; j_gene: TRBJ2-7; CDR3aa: CASSRDYLNYEQYF; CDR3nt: TGCGCCAGCAGTAGGGACTATCTAAACTACGAGCAGTACTTC
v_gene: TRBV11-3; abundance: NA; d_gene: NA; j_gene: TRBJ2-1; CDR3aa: CASSLDLDRSSYNEQFF; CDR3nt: TGTGCCAGCAGCTTAGATCTCGACAGGAGCTCCTACAATGAGCAGTTCTTC
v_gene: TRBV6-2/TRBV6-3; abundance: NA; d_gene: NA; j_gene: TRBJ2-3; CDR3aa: CASSYSSTGHTDTQYF; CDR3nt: TGTGCCAGCAGTTACTCGAGCACAGGGCACACAGATACGCAGTATTTT
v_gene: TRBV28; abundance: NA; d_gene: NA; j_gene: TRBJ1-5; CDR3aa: CASRIVSNQPQHF; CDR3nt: TGTGCCAGCAGAATAGTCAGCAATCAGCCCCAGCATTTT
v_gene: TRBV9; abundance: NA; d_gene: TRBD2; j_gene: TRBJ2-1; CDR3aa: CASSLSEREPDSYNEQFF; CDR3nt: TGTGCCAGCAGCCTTAGTGAGCGGGAACCAGACTCCTACAATGAGCAGTTCTTC
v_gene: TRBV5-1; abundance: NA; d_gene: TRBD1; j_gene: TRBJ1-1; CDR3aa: CASSYPGGTEAFF; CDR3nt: TGCGCCAGCAGCTATCCAGGGGGAACTGAAGCTTTCTTT
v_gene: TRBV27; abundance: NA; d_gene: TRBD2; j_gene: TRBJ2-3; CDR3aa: CASSFSGLAGGRGTDTQYF; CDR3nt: TGTGCCAGCAGTTTTTCAGGACTAGCGGGAGGGAGGGGCACAGATACGCAGTATTTT
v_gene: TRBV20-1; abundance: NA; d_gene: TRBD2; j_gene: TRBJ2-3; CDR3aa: CSASAGGPPDTQYF; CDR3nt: TGCAGTGCTAGTGCGGGGGGGCCCCCAGATACGCAGTATTTT
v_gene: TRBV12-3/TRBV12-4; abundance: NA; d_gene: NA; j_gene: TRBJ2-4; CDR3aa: CASSPGRNIQYF; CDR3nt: TGTGCCAGCAGCCCAGGGAGGAACATTCAGTACTTC
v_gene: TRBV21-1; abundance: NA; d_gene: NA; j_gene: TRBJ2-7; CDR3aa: CAAFTVRDRVENYEQYF; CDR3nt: TGTGCCGCCTTCACCGTTCGGGACAGGGTAGAAAACTACGAGCAGTACTTC
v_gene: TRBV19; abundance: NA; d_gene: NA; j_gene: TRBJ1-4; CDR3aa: CASTLGQSTNEKLFF; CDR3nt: TGTGCCAGTACCTTGGGGCAGTCAACTAATGAAAAACTGTTTTTT
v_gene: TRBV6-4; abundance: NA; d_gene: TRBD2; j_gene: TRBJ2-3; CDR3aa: CASSPYGGLTQYF; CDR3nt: TGTGCCAGCAGTCCCTATGGGGGACTAACGCAGTATTTT
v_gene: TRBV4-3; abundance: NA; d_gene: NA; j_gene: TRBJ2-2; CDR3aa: CASSQDSTNTGELFF; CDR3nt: TGCGCCAGCAGCCAAGATTCCACGAACACCGGGGAGCTGTTTTTT
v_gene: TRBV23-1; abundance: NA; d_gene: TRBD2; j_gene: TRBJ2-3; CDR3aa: CAGPIGTSGFWGTDTQYF; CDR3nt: TGCGCCGGACCGATCGGGACTAGCGGATTCTGGGGCACAGATACGCAGTATTTT
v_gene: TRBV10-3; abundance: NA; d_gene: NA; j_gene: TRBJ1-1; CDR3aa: CAISLGGVEAFF; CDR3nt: TGTGCCATCAGCCTGGGGGGAGTTGAAGCTTTCTTT
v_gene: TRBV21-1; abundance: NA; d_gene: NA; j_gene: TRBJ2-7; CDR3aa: CASSKGQGSYEQYF; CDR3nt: TGTGCCAGCAGCAAAGGGCAGGGATCCTACGAGCAGTACTTC